This T cell receptor beta chain comes out of a study of cytomegalovirus exposure and HLA in healthy donors. Whole-study findings and limits: Versus the roughly 670-donor mean, an Asian-associated ancestry cluster reportedly showed fewer N-insertions in a later analysis.

Looked up from germline, CDR1 is MGHRA and CDR2 is YSYEKL. The V end lost 2 bases, the J end lost 2 bases, and 13 bases lay between the germline ends. This CDR3 is 15 amino acids long. With regard to this clone: What it binds is unknown.

Primers: 60 Vbeta forward and 13 Jbeta reverse. Profiled with immunoSEQ multiplex PCR; TCRdb holds only in-frame clones, not every one. The sample features roughly 64,000 clones, with approximately 4% in its top ten. This TCR derives from a woman aged 18-30 years in good health and CMV-seronegative. The rearrangement joins TRBV4-1 to TRBJ2-7, with D possibly matching TRBD2 (5 bases). The specimen sequenced was PBMCs. In DNA, the CDR3 is TGCGCCAGCAGCCAACGAGCAGCGGAGGCCTACGAGCAGTACTTC. This translates into CASSQRAAEAYEQYF.